What follows are 5 T cell receptor beta chains derived from one specimen sequenced in a study of T cell repertoires in ileal Crohn's disease. Generated by immunoSEQ multiplex PCR, the TCRdb table keeps only in-frame clones and is missing some. The table has about 59,000 clones, roughly nine tenths seen once. Time point indicated: neoterminal ileum biopsy at postoperative endoscopy, about 6 months after surgery. Sequencing was carried out using ileal tissue. The receptors come from an adult with Crohn's disease.

This rearrangement joins TRBV19 to TRBJ1-2, with 8 bases aligning to TRBD1. The length of the CDR3 is 15 residues. V dropped 5 bases and J dropped 8; count of bases not matched to a gene: 13. CDR1 and CDR2 (germline): LNHDA, SQIVND (reference sequence). This chain's CDR3 is CASSGTGTGPWGYTF. The CDR3, as DNA: TGTGCCAGTAGTGGAACCGGGACAGGTCCTTGGGGCTACACCTTC.

On this clone: This same CDR3 is encoded by further DNA sequences in the sample. The chain uses TRBV10-3 and TRBJ2-2; 8 bases line up with TRBD1. The length of the CDR3 is 14 residues. Germline V gene lookup returns CDR1 ENHRY and CDR2 SYGVKD. V lost 8 bases to trimming and J lost 1 base; unmatched junction nucleotides: 3. The CDR3 loop reads CAISGTGNTGELFF. DNA for the CDR3: TGTGCCATCTCCGGGACAGGGAACACCGGGGAGCTGTTTTTT.

The chain carries TRBV7-2 and TRBJ1-1; perhaps TRBD1 as D (6 bases). Germline assignment: CDR1 SGHTA and CDR2 FQGNSA. This CDR3 has 13 amino acids. Trimming pared 5 bases from V and 7 bases from J, leaving 14 bases between. In DNA form, the CDR3 reads TGTGCCAGCAGCGCCCAAGGGGGAAGTGAAGCTTTCTTT. This encodes CASSAQGGSEAFF.

This rearrangement joins TRBV9 to TRBJ1-4, with D unclear. This CDR3 has 15 amino acids. The V gene lost 2 bases and the J gene lost 8 bases, with 16 bases spanning the gap. Germline-derived CDR1 and CDR2 are SGDLS and YYNGEE. The chain's CDR3 is CASSVGLTQREKLFF. In nucleotides, the CDR3 is TGTGCCAGCAGCGTCGGACTCACCCAACGGGAAAAACTGTTTTTT.

The chain couples TRBV7-2 to TRBJ1-3, with D hard to call. The germline CDR1 and CDR2 sequences are SGHTA and FQGNSA. This CDR3 is built from 14 residues. The V end was cut by 5 bases, the J end by 1 base, with 9 bases between. As DNA, the CDR3 is TGTGCCAGCAGCCTGACACGATCTGGAAACACCATATATTTT. It is translated as CASSLTRSGNTIYF.